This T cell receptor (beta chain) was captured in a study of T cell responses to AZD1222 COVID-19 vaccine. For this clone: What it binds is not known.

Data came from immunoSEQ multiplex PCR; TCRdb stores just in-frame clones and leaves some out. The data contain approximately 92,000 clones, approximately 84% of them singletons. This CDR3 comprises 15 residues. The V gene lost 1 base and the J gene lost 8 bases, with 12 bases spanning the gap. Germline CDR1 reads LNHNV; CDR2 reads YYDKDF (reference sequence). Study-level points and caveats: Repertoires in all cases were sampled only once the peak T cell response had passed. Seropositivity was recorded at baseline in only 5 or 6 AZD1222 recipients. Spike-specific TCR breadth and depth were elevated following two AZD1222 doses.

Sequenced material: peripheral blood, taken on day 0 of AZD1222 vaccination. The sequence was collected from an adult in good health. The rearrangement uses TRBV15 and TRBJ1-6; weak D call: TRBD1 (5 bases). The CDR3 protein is CATSRGGGGDSPLHF. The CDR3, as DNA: TGTGCCACCAGCAGAGGGGGGGGTGGAGATTCACCCCTCCACTTT.